This T cell receptor (beta chain) was sequenced for a study of blood T cell repertoires in COVID-19. Assay: immunoSEQ multiplex PCR; the TCRdb copy retains only in-frame clones and omits some. The sample includes some 130,000 clones, 80% to 90% of them seen just once. Seattle patients were enrolled during active infection and followed longitudinally. CDR1 is MNHEY and CDR2 is SVGAGI in the germline V gene. V gave up 6 bases and J gave up 7 bases, with 16 bases separating them. The CDR3 spans 15 residues. This chain joins TRBV6-5 and TRBJ1-6, with TRBD1 as a possible D gene (5 bases). The sequence was obtained from a man in his sixties with COVID-19, enrolled during active disease. Sequencing was done on a sample of peripheral blood. The chain's CDR3 is CASSRDFSPNSPLHF. The CDR3 DNA is TGTGCCAGCAGCCGGGACTTTAGCCCGAATTCACCCCTCCACTTT.